These 30 T cell receptor beta chains came from one sample sequenced in a study of PD-1 blockade in classical Hodgkin lymphoma. Sequenced by immunoSEQ multiplex PCR; TCRdb stores in-frame clones only, minus some. The profile covers over 85,000 clones, with roughly four fifths appearing a single time and under 20% taken by the ten largest. Autologous stem cell transplantation was followed by relapse in every patient, and brentuximab vedotin exposure varied. The starting material was peripheral blood mononuclear cells (PBMCs), obtained before the second cycle of nivolumab. The receptors were sampled from a human donor with classical Hodgkin lymphoma.

The chain uses TRBV15 and TRBJ1-2; 7 nucleotides line up with TRBD1. The CDR3 covers 16 residues. Germline CDR1 LNHNV, CDR2 YYDKDF (reference sequence). V was pared by 5 bases and J by 5 bases, with 14 bases of the junction left unmatched. The CDR3 coding sequence is TGTGCCACCAGCCGGACGGGGGACAGTTTTATTTATGGCTACACCTTC. Encoded protein: CATSRTGDSFIYGYTF.

V is TRBV7-3 and J is TRBJ2-3; perhaps TRBD2 as D (6 bases). V lost 4 bases and J 1 base, leaving 12 bases between the germline ends. Per germline, CDR1 SGHTA and CDR2 FQGTGA. CDR3 length equals 15 residues. CDR3 residues: CASSWGESGTDTQYF. CDR3 nucleotide sequence: TGTGCCAGCAGCTGGGGGGAGTCAGGCACAGATACGCAGTATTTT. Full variable domain (missing parts from reference TRBV7-3 and TRBJ2-3): GAGVSQTPSNKVTEKGKYVELRCDPISGHTALYWYRQSLGQGPEFLIYFQGTGAADDSGLPNDRFFAVRPEGSVSTLKIQRTERGDSAVYLCASSWGESGTDTQYFGPGTRLTVL.

This clone came up once. This chain joins TRBV15 and TRBJ1-2; TRBD1 matches 7 bases. The CDR3 has 15 amino acids. Trimming removed 5 bases from V and 4 bases from J; junction bases left unmatched: 10. Per germline, CDR1 LNHNV and CDR2 YYDKDF (reference sequence). The CDR3 sequence: CATSRLGGQSYGYTF. For the CDR3, the DNA is TGTGCCACCAGCCGACTCGGGGGACAGAGCTATGGCTACACCTTC.

CDR3 DNA sequence: TGTGCCAGCAGTGCCACAGACCTAGGGTTTAGCAATCAGCCCCAGCATTTT. Protein: CASSATDLGFSNQPQHF. This chain links TRBV27 with TRBJ1-5, with D uncertain. Germline V lookup: CDR1 MNHEY, CDR2 SMNVEV (reference sequence). The CDR3 sequence is 17 residues long. The ends were cut back, 5 bases at V and 0 bases at J, with 17 bases in the middle.

The chain has TRBV7-2 and TRBJ2-2, with D possibly matching TRBD2 (6 bases). Trimming pared 5 bases from V and 4 bases from J, leaving 14 bases between. The CDR3 is 15 residues long. CDR1 and CDR2 (germline): SGHTA, FQGNSA. The DNA of the CDR3 is TGTGCCAGCAGCCTCCTCGTGGGGGGCACCGGGGAGCTGTTTTTT. It codes for CASSLLVGGTGELFF.

This chain uses TRBV14 with TRBJ2-5; D is unresolved. This CDR3 region has 12 residues. V was pared by 3 bases and J by 5 bases, with 7 bases between. The V gene's germline CDR1 is SGHDN and CDR2 FVKESK. The CDR3 loop reads CASSQLRETQYF. The CDR3 DNA is TGTGCCAGCAGCCAGTTACGGGAGACCCAGTACTTC.

The V and J genes are TRBV2 and TRBJ2-2, with 10 bases that match TRBD2. This CDR3 comprises 17 residues. The trim removed 1 base at V and 1 base at J, leaving 3 bases unmatched. Per the germline V gene, CDR1 is SNHLY and CDR2 is FYNNEI. For the CDR3, the DNA is TGTGCCAGCAGTGAAGGAGGGACTAGCGAGAACACCGGGGAGCTGTTTTTT. As protein: CASSEGGTSENTGELFF. The whole variable domain, remainder taken from reference TRBV2 and TRBJ2-2, is EPEVTQTPSHQVTQMGQEVILRCVPISNHLYFYWYRQILGQKVEFLVSFYNNEISEKSEIFDDQFSVERPDGSNFTLKIRSTKLEDSAMYFCASSEGGTSENTGELFFGEGSRLTVL.

This clone was counted a single time. This chain uses TRBV5-1 with TRBJ2-5; D is unresolved. Germline lookup yields CDR1 SGHRS and CDR2 YFSETQ. Trimming stripped 0 bases from V and 7 bases from J, with 10 bases between. The CDR3 totals 13 residues. The CDR3 sequence is CASSLEGLGTQYF. In DNA, the CDR3 is TGCGCCAGCAGCTTGGAAGGCCTAGGGACCCAGTACTTC.

J is TRBJ1-4 and V is TRBV7-9; D is unresolved. This CDR3 has 14 amino acids. Trimming removed 7 bases at V and 5 bases at J, with 14 bases between. The V gene's germline CDR1 is SEHNR and CDR2 FQNEAQ (reference sequence). The CDR3 coding sequence is TGTGCCAGCACCCCCGGAGCCCTAAATGAAAAACTGTTTTTT. Its translation is CASTPGALNEKLFF.

The chain links TRBV11-3 to TRBJ2-1; 7 bases are a match to TRBD2. The V and J ends lost 1 base and 4 bases, in that order; junction bases with no gene match: 7. The CDR3 sequence is 16 residues long. CDR1 is SGHNT, CDR2 YENEEA, per germline. The CDR3 is CASSLGPSGPYNEQFF. For the CDR3, the DNA is TGTGCCAGCAGCTTAGGACCTAGCGGCCCATACAATGAGCAGTTCTTC.

V and J are TRBV19 and TRBJ2-7; tentative D call: TRBD2 (5 bases). The CDR3 has 14 residues. The V end lost 3 bases, the J end lost 1 base, and 10 bases lay between the germline ends. Germline V lookup: CDR1 LNHDA, CDR2 SQIVND (reference sequence). The CDR3 here is CASSISGKSYEQYF. CDR3 DNA sequence: TGTGCCAGTAGTATCAGCGGCAAGTCCTACGAGCAGTACTTC. Full variable domain (remainder filled in from reference TRBV19 and TRBJ2-7): DGGITQSPKYLFRKEGQNVTLSCEQNLNHDAMYWYRQDPGQGLRLIYYSQIVNDFQKGDIAEGYSVSREKKESFPLTVTSAQKNPTAFYLCASSISGKSYEQYFGPGTRLTVT.

This sequence joins TRBV4-1 and TRBJ2-5, with 9 bases identical to TRBD2. Germline CDR1 is MGHRA and CDR2 is YSYEKL. V was clipped by 0 bases and J by 5 bases; unmatched bases: 10. This CDR3 has 17 amino acids. The DNA for the CDR3 is TGCGCCAGCAGCCAAGATACTAGCGGGTTGAGCTGGGAGACCCAGTACTTC. It yields the protein CASSQDTSGLSWETQYF.

The rearrangement joins TRBV6-6 to TRBJ2-7; 12 nucleotides align to TRBD1. Trimming cost V 6 bases and J 7 bases; bases outside gene matches: 10. Germline CDR1 is MNHNY and CDR2 is SVGAGI (reference sequence). This CDR3 contains 15 residues. The CDR3, as DNA: TGTGCCAGCAGGGGCCAGGGACAGGGGGCGGGTGAGCAGTACTTC. It specifies CASRGQGQGAGEQYF.

The chain carries TRBV7-9 and TRBJ1-1, with TRBD1 identical over 7 bases. The CDR3 covers 14 residues. CDR1 is SEHNR, CDR2 FQNEAQ, per germline (reference sequence). V shed 5 bases and J 4 bases; nucleotides not matched to a gene: 7. CDR3 protein: CASSPRRGGTEAFF. CDR3 bases: TGTGCCAGCAGCCCCCGCAGGGGGGGCACTGAAGCTTTCTTT.

The V and J genes are TRBV27 and TRBJ2-3, with TRBD2 identical over 12 bases. In germline, CDR1 is MNHEY, CDR2 SMNVEV (reference sequence). The V gene end was trimmed by 3 bases and the J gene end by 10 bases; junction bases not matched to a gene: 2. The length of the CDR3 is 13 residues. The CDR3, as DNA: TGTGCCAGCAGTTTCCTAGCGGGAGGGTCGCAGTATTTT. Translated: CASSFLAGGSQYF.

Remarks on this clone: This sample also contains other DNA sequences that code for the same CDR3. The genes are TRBV7-9 and TRBJ2-1; perhaps TRBD2 as D (5 bases). Trimming cost V 1 base and J 4 bases, with 5 bases left between them. Germline V gene lookup returns CDR1 SEHNR and CDR2 FQNEAQ (reference sequence). The CDR3 extends over 13 amino acids. CDR3 DNA sequence: TGTGCCAGCAGCTTAGGGACTTACAATGAGCAGTTCTTC. Encoded protein: CASSLGTYNEQFF.

The chain links TRBV28 to TRBJ2-7, with 8 bases matching TRBD1. Trimming cost V 3 bases and J 3 bases; bases outside gene matches: 7. Germline-derived CDR1 and CDR2 are MDHEN and SYDVKM. This CDR3 contains 15 residues. The CDR3 nucleotides are TGTGCCAGCAGTTTGCCTCACAGGGGGTTCTACGAGCAGTACTTC. Amino acid sequence: CASSLPHRGFYEQYF.

This chain joins TRBV6-5 and TRBJ2-1; 8 bases fit TRBD1. Germline lookup yields CDR1 MNHEY and CDR2 SVGAGI. This CDR3 is built from 15 residues. J gave up 6 bases and V 5 bases, and 9 bases lay outside the gene matches. The CDR3 here is CASSPSGGAGNEQFF. CDR3 DNA: TGTGCCAGCAGTCCCTCAGGGGGCGCGGGCAATGAGCAGTTCTTC.

CDR3 region: CASSGQGSSGNTIYF. As DNA, the CDR3 is TGTGCCAGCAGCGGACAGGGGAGCTCTGGAAACACCATATATTTT. The chain has TRBV9 and TRBJ1-3, with TRBD1 matching 8 bases. The CDR3 loop spans 15 amino acids. Trimming cost V 3 bases and J 0 bases; bases outside gene matches: 2. Germline CDR1 is SGDLS and CDR2 is YYNGEE.

The J gene is TRBJ2-3, the V gene TRBV6-1, with 11 nucleotides matching TRBD2. CDR3 length equals 16 residues. Germline CDR1 and CDR2: MNHNS and SASEGT. V shed 4 bases, J shed 4 bases, and the junction held 7 bases outside the gene matches. CDR3 nucleotide sequence: TGTGCCAGCAGTGTAACTAGCGGGAGAGGCGCAGATACGCAGTATTTT. Translated, it gives CASSVTSGRGADTQYF.

The chain uses TRBV7-2 and TRBJ2-7; no firm D call. Germline loops: CDR1 SGHTA, CDR2 FQGNSA. The V end was cut by 1 base, the J end by 0 bases, with 10 bases between. The CDR3 spans 15 residues. The CDR3 is CASSLDAISSYEQYF. The DNA for the CDR3 is TGTGCCAGCAGCTTAGACGCAATCAGCTCCTACGAGCAGTACTTC.

This chain connects TRBV10-3 to TRBJ2-6, with D possibly matching TRBD1 (5 bases). The germline V gene encodes CDR1 ENHRY and CDR2 SYGVKD. V shed 1 base and J shed 0 bases, with 10 bases lying between them. This CDR3 has 17 residues. CDR3 protein: CAISELTGNSGANVLTF. CDR3 DNA: TGTGCCATCAGTGAGTTAACAGGTAACTCTGGGGCCAACGTCCTGACTTTC.

The rearrangement joins TRBV5-1 to TRBJ2-1; D might be TRBD2 (6 bases). V lost 0 bases and J 6 bases, leaving 10 bases between the germline ends. CDR1 is SGHRS, CDR2 YFSETQ, per germline. This CDR3 comprises 14 residues. The CDR3 DNA follows: TGCGCCAGCAGCTTGGGACTAGACGGCAATGAGCAGTTCTTC. This sequence encodes CASSLGLDGNEQFF.

The rearrangement links TRBV4-3 to TRBJ1-1; D is ambiguous. The CDR3 is 14 amino acids. V was shortened by 3 bases and J by 3 bases, with 11 bases between the two germline ends. From germline, CDR1 is LGHNA and CDR2 YSLEER. The chain's CDR3 is CASSQAWRDTEAFF. The CDR3 DNA reads TGCGCCAGCAGCCAGGCGTGGAGGGACACTGAAGCTTTCTTT.

The chain combines TRBV6-6 with TRBJ1-2; possible D gene TRBD1, 6 bases. There are 15 residues in the CDR3. V lost 7 bases and J 5 bases, leaving 20 bases between the germline ends. Germline-derived CDR1 and CDR2 are MNHNY and SVGAGI (reference sequence). The CDR3 protein is CASTPSRDISYGYTF. The CDR3 coding sequence is TGTGCCAGCACCCCCTCCCGGGACATAAGTTATGGCTACACCTTC.

V usage is TRBV7-8 and J usage is TRBJ2-1; 9 bases map to TRBD2. V lost 4 bases and J lost 4; bases outside the gene matches: 8. The V gene's germline CDR1 is SGHVS and CDR2 FQNEAQ. The CDR3 is 16 residues long. CDR3 sequence: CASSYSAGGVYNEQFF. The CDR3 DNA sequence: TGTGCCAGCAGCTACTCAGCGGGAGGAGTTTACAATGAGCAGTTCTTC.

V is TRBV5-1 and J is TRBJ1-1; possible D gene TRBD1, 6 bases. Germline V gene lookup returns CDR1 SGHRS and CDR2 YFSETQ. Trimming shortened V by 3 bases and J by 2 bases, and 11 bases separated the two germline ends. The CDR3 sequence is 14 residues long. CDR3 protein: CASSSGQFNTEAFF. The CDR3 nucleotides read TGCGCCAGCAGCTCCGGACAGTTCAACACTGAAGCTTTCTTT.

This clone was counted once. J is TRBJ2-3 and V is TRBV16, with a tentative D call TRBD2 (5 bases). CDR1 and CDR2 (germline): KGHSY, FQNENV. Deletions cut 2 bases from V and 0 bases from J, with 18 bases between. There are 18 residues in the CDR3. CDR3 amino acids: CASSQGPRLRSSTDTQYF. Here the CDR3 DNA reads TGTGCCAGCAGCCAAGGGCCCCGACTACGTTCTAGCACAGATACGCAGTATTTT.

V usage is TRBV9 and J usage is TRBJ2-3; D unclear. The CDR3 totals 17 residues. From germline, CDR1 is SGDLS and CDR2 YYNGEE. Deletions cut 0 bases from V and 1 base from J, with 15 bases between. DNA for the CDR3: TGTGCCAGCAGCGTAGGAGCCAGCCCTGGGGGCACAGATACGCAGTATTTT. This encodes CASSVGASPGGTDTQYF.

The genes are TRBV5-5 and TRBJ2-1, with 7 bases matching TRBD1. Looked up from germline, CDR1 is SGHKS and CDR2 is YYEKEE (reference sequence). V dropped 3 bases and J dropped 8; count of bases not matched to a gene: 5. The length of the CDR3 is 13 residues. CDR3 region: CASSSNRGYEQFF. The CDR3 DNA sequence: TGTGCCAGCAGCTCGAACAGGGGCTATGAGCAGTTCTTC.